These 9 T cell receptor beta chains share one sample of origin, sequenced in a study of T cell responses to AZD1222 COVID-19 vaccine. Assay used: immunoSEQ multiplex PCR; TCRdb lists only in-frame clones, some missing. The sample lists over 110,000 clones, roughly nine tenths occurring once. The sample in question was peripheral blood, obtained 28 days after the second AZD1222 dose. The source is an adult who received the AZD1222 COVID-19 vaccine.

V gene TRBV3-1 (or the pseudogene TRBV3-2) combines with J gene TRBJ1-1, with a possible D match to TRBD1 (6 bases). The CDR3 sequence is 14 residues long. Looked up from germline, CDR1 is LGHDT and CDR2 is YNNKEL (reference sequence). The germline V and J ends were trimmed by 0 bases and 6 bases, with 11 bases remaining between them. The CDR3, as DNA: TGTGCCAGCAGCCAAGATGGGGGCGGGTCTGAAGCTTTCTTT. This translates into CASSQDGGGSEAFF.

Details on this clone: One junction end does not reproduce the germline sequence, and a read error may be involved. CDR3 sequence (DNA): TGTGCCAGCACCTTATGGGCCAGCTCCTACGAGCAGTACTTC. Translated, it gives CASTLWASSYEQYF. The V and J genes are TRBV11-1 and TRBJ2-7; D gene ambiguous. This CDR3 is 14 amino acids long. Germline V gene data show CDR1 as SGHAT and CDR2 as FQDESV (reference sequence).

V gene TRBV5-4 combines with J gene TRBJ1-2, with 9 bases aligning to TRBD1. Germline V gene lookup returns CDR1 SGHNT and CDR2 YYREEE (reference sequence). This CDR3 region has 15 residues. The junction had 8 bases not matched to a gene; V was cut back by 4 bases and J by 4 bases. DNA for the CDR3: TGTGCCAGCAGCAGAAACAGGGGGCAAGGCTATGGCTACACCTTC. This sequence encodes CASSRNRGQGYGYTF.

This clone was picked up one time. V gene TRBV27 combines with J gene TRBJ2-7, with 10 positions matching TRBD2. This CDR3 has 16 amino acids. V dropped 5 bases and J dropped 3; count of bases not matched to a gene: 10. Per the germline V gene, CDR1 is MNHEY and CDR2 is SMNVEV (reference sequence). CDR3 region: CASSPTGLAIDYEQYF. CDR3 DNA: TGTGCCAGCAGTCCAACGGGACTAGCGATTGACTACGAGCAGTACTTC.

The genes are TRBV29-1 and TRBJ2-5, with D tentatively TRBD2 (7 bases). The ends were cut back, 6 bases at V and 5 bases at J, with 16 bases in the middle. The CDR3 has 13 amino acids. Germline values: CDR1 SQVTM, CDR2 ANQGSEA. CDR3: CSVLGGGAETQYF. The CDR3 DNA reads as TGCAGCGTCCTCGGTGGGGGGGCGGAGACCCAGTACTTC.

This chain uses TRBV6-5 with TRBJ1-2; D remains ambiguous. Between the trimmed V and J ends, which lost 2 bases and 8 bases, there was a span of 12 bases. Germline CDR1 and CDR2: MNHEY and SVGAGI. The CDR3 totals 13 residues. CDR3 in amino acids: CASSYDGSRGYTF. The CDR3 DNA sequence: TGTGCCAGCAGTTACGATGGGAGCAGGGGCTACACCTTC.

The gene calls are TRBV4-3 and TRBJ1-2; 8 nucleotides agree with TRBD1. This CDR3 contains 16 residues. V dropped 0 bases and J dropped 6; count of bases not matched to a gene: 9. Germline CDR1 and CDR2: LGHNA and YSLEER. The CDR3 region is CASSQEERQGIDGYTF. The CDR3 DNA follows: TGCGCCAGCAGCCAAGAAGAGAGACAGGGGATTGATGGCTACACCTTC.

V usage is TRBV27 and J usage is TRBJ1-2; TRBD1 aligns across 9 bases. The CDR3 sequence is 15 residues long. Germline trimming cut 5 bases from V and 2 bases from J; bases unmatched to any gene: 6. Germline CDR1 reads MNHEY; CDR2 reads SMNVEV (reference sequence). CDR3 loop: CASSTRTGENYGYTF. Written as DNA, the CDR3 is TGTGCCAGCAGTACCCGGACAGGGGAGAACTATGGCTACACCTTC.

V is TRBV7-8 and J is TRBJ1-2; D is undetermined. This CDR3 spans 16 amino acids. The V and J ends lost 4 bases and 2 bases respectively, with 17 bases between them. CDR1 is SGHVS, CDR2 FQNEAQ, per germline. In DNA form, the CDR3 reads TGTGCCAGCAGCTCCGGAACGATCTCCGTAAACTATGGCTACACCTTC. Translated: CASSSGTISVNYGYTF.